This paragraph reports one T cell receptor (beta chain). Its cognate antigen is unknown. Building of the TCR beta libraries involved iRepertoire HTBI primers and Arm-PCR of CDR3 regions. In the original processing: Among the samples, around 60 TRBV and some 13 TRBJ segments were identified. TCRdb ran MiXCR on the multiplex PCR reads and lists one entry per CDR3 protein. V and J calls and clone size were set by TCRdb, not the authors. The data contain 500,000 to 800,000 distinct CDR3 sequences, 25% to 30% of them seen just once; the ten biggest clones take up roughly 46%. The sample originates from a study of regulatory T cells in long-lasting Graves disease. Time point: persistent/refractory GD, antithyroid drugs over 5 years with positive TRAb. The TCR library was prepared using RNA isolated from PBMCs. Study-wide results and limits: TRBV28 was favored in persistent disease, as were TRBJ1-2 and TRBJ2-5.

V was pared by 5 bases and J by 5 bases, with 10 bases of the junction left unmatched. CDR3 length: 15 amino acids. The germline CDR1 and CDR2 sequences are SGHTA and FQGNSA. This chain connects TRBV7-2 to TRBJ2-5; TRBD2 matches 8 bases. Sequences were derived from peripheral blood mononuclear cells (PBMCs), sampled when the disease was refractory, from a patient treated with antithyroid drugs. This clonotype originated in a female donor with Graves disease. DNA of the CDR3: TGTGCCAGCAGCATCACCGGGACTAGTCCTGAGACCCAGTACTTC. This codes for CASSITGTSPETQYF.